This T cell receptor (beta chain) was sequenced during a study of blood T cell repertoires in COVID-19. Study information: The analysed material was cDNA or gDNA that came from T cells, B-cell-depleted T cells, or PBMCs.

The germline CDR1 and CDR2 sequences are SSHAT and FNYEAQ (reference sequence). The CDR3 spans 17 residues. A note on this clone: An end of the junction differs from the germline gene, which may be a read error.

Authors' processing steps: Amplifying reference gene primers gave estimates of nucleated cell counts. Sequencing was performed with immunoSEQ multiplex PCR; in TCRdb, only in-frame clones are kept and a portion is missing. V and J calls and clone size come straight from that table; D and trimming were deduced from the DNA. The sample contains more than 250,000 clones, approximately 85% of which appear only once. Enrollees, about 18 to 90 years old, lived in roughly 24 US areas. Clinical history reported by participants formed the basis on which cohorts were assigned. This chain connects TRBV7-7 to TRBJ2-1; D might be TRBD1 (6 bases). The source material was PBMCs or T cells enriched from blood (not recorded which). This receptor was identified in a man aged 30-40 years who had recovered from COVID-19. CDR3 nucleotide sequence: TGTGCTAGCAGCTTAGTCATCGGGACACCCACAGACAATGAGCAGTTCTTC. Residues: CASSLVIGTPTDNEQFF.